A selection of T cell receptor beta chains follows, all from one sample in a study of blood T cell repertoires in COVID-19. This table comes from immunoSEQ multiplex PCR, and its TCRdb copy is limited to in-frame clones, with some not included. This repertoire shows about 150,000 clones, 70% to 90% found once; its top ten account for roughly 8%. Sequenced input: peripheral blood. The source of these receptors is a woman aged 60-75 years with COVID-19, enrolled during active disease. Each CDR3 is given with its conserved first and last residue. The order of the fields is V gene, J gene, clone size, D gene, CDR3 DNA, CDR3 protein. D genes are given only for firm matches. A row's size may be missing; if present it is once, few, many or a size class.

>TRBV11-2|TRBJ1-2|once|.
TGTGCCAGCAGCTTCGAACAGTTCAGCGGCTACACCTTC
CASSFEQFSGYTF
>TRBV3-1/TRBV3-2|TRBJ2-7|.|.
TGTGCCAGCAGCCGCCGGGGCTACGAGCAGTACTTC
CASSRRGYEQYF
>TRBV19|TRBJ2-1|.|TRBD2
TGTGCCAGTGCGGGACTAGCGGGAGGTGGCGAGCAGTTCTTC
CASAGLAGGGEQFF
>TRBV30|TRBJ1-5|.|TRBD1
TGTGCCTGGAGTGTACGGGGACAGGGCAATCAGCCCCAGCATTTT
CAWSVRGQGNQPQHF
>TRBV18|TRBJ1-2|once|.
TGTGCCAGCTCAATCGACAGTTTCTATGGCTACACCTTC
CASSIDSFYGYTF
>TRBV24-1|TRBJ1-2|.|TRBD1
TGTGCCACCAGCTTCGACAGGGCCGGTGGCTACACCTTC
CATSFDRAGGYTF
>TRBV27|TRBJ1-2|.|.
TGTGCCAGCAGTTATCAGGGCTATGGCTACACCTTC
CASSYQGYGYTF
>TRBV5-1|TRBJ1-4|.|.
TGCGCCAGCAGCCGTACAGGCGACAATGAAAAACTGTTTTTT
CASSRTGDNEKLFF
>TRBV10-3|TRBJ1-2|once|TRBD1
TGTGCCATCAGTGAGTCGATGCAGGGGGTTGGTGGCTACACCTTC
CAISESMQGVGGYTF
>TRBV30|TRBJ1-6|.|.
TGTGCCACTCAAAGCCGGGCTGGGGCCATTAATTCACCCCTCCACTTT
CATQSRAGAINSPLHF
>TRBV7-3|TRBJ1-1|.|TRBD1
TGTGCCAGCAGCTTAGGGGACAGGGCCGGTGAAGCTTTCTTT
CASSLGDRAGEAFF
>TRBV5-1|TRBJ2-2|.|.
TGCGCCAGCAGCTTAGGCCGCGGATCGACCAACACCGGGGAGCTGTTTTTT
CASSLGRGSTNTGELFF
>TRBV5-6|TRBJ1-1|.|.
TGTGCCAGCAGCTTGGGTCCAGGGCGGAACACTGAAGCTTTCTTT
CASSLGPGRNTEAFF
>TRBV18|TRBJ1-1|.|TRBD1
TGTGCCAGCTCACCACGGACAGGGGGCACTGAAGCTTTCTTT
CASSPRTGGTEAFF
>TRBV14|TRBJ1-1|.|.
TGTGCCAGCAGCCATCCCCCCGGGACACCTAACACTGAAGCTTTCTTT
CASSHPPGTPNTEAFF
>TRBV19|TRBJ1-5|.|.
TGTGCCAGTAGTATGGGCGGTCGGAGGGCGTATAGCAATCAGCCCCAGCATTTT
CASSMGGRRAYSNQPQHF
>TRBV4-2|TRBJ2-5|.|.
TGTGCCAGCAGCCAAGAAAACAGGGATGGGGAGACCCAGTACTTC
CASSQENRDGETQYF
>TRBV3-1/TRBV3-2|TRBJ2-6|.|TRBD1
TGTGCCAGCAGCCGGGACAGGGGAGGTTCTGGGGCCAACGTCCTGACTTTC
CASSRDRGGSGANVLTF
>TRBV30|TRBJ1-1|.|.
TGTGCCTGGAGTGGGAGAGGGTCCGACACTGAAGCTTTCTTT
CAWSGRGSDTEAFF
>TRBV7-8|TRBJ1-4|.|TRBD1
TGTGCCAGCAGCCCTTGGACAGGGTTTAATGAAAAACTGTTTTTT
CASSPWTGFNEKLFF
>TRBV19|TRBJ1-2|.|.
TGTGCCAGTGCCCTTAGGTCGGGGGGGGGCTATGGCTACACCTTC
CASALRSGGGYGYTF
>TRBV12-3/TRBV12-4|TRBJ1-2|once|TRBD1
TGTGCCAGCAGGCCTACAGGGGCTGGCTACACCTTC
CASRPTGAGYTF
>TRBV18|TRBJ2-1|.|.
TGTGCCAGCTCCGGGGGTAATGAGCAGTTCTTC
CASSGGNEQFF
>TRBV5-1|TRBJ2-3|once|.
TGCGCCAGCAGCTTCGAGGTCGCGGATACGCAGTATTTT
CASSFEVADTQYF
>TRBV1|TRBJ2-5|once|.
TGCACCAGCAGCCAAGGCCCGACAGTGTTTCAAGAGACCCAGTACTTC
CTSSQGPTVFQETQYF
>TRBV18|TRBJ1-2|.|.
TGTGCCAGCTCACCTCCCAGGGTGGGGATTAACTATGGCTACACCTTC
CASSPPRVGINYGYTF
>TRBV6-1|TRBJ1-5|.|.
TGTGCCAGCAGTGAACATCTAAGTGGCAATCAGCCCCAGCATTTT
CASSEHLSGNQPQHF
>TRBV11-2|TRBJ1-6|.|TRBD1
TGTGCCAGCAGCTTCGGTAACAGGGGTCGCTCACCCCTCCACTTT
CASSFGNRGRSPLHF
>TRBV7-8|TRBJ2-4|few|TRBD2
TGTGCCAGCAGCCCAGGCCGGACTAGCGGGAGTGTCGACAAAAACATTCAGTACTTC
CASSPGRTSGSVDKNIQYF
>TRBV6-5|TRBJ1-1|.|TRBD1
TGTGCCCGAGGGACAGGGTATATAGCTTTCTTT
CARGTGYIAFF
>TRBV6-5|TRBJ2-1|once|TRBD2
TGTGCCAGCTCTGAGCGGGGGGGCAGATGGAATGAGCAGTTCTTC
CASSERGGRWNEQFF
>TRBV9|TRBJ1-6|.|TRBD1
TGTGCCAGCAGCGGGGGACAGGGGAGTGGTTCACCCCTCCACTTT
CASSGGQGSGSPLHF
>TRBV9|TRBJ1-5|.|.
TGTGCCAGCAGCGTAGGAAACGAGCTGCATCAGCCCCAGCATTTT
CASSVGNELHQPQHF
>TRBV4-1|TRBJ1-1|once|.
TGCGCCAGCAGAAACACCCAGGGGAGGAACACTGAAGCTTTCTTT
CASRNTQGRNTEAFF
>TRBV7-3|TRBJ1-1|.|TRBD1
TGTGCCAGCAGCCCCAACCCGGGACAGATGAACACTGAAGCTTTCTTT
CASSPNPGQMNTEAFF
>TRBV5-6|TRBJ1-1|.|.
TGTGCCAGCAGCTTGGGTCCAGGGGTCAAAATGAACACTGAAGCTTTCTTT
CASSLGPGVKMNTEAFF
>TRBV18|TRBJ1-4|.|.
TGTGCCAGCTCCCTCGACAGCTCGTATGAAAAACTGTTTTTT
CASSLDSSYEKLFF
>TRBV19|TRBJ2-7|.|.
TGTGCCAGTAGTATTGAGGCGGGTTACGAGCAGTACTTC
CASSIEAGYEQYF
>TRBV24-1|TRBJ2-3|.|TRBD1
TGTGCCACCAGTGGCCCGTGGGGACAGACAACAGATACGCAGTATTTT
CATSGPWGQTTDTQYF
>TRBV30|TRBJ1-2|.|TRBD1
TGTGCCTGGATGGGGGACAGGTTTGGTATCTATGGCTACACCTTC
CAWMGDRFGIYGYTF
>TRBV7-8|TRBJ1-2|.|.
TGTGCCAGCAGCTCAGTACGTAGCGGGCTCCTCCCCGGCCGCGGCTACACCTTC
CASSSVRSGLLPGRGYTF
>TRBV5-1|TRBJ2-3|.|.
TGCGCCAGCAGCTTGGCATTGAGCGGCTCTAGCACAGATACGCAGTATTTT
CASSLALSGSSTDTQYF
>TRBV10-2|TRBJ1-5|.|.
TGCGCCAGCAGGGGAGGGGATCAGCCCCAGCATTTT
CASRGGDQPQHF
>TRBV14|TRBJ1-2|.|.
TGTGCCAGCAGCCAAGACTGGAATTACGGGGAGGGCTATGGCTACACCTTC
CASSQDWNYGEGYGYTF
>TRBV5-1|TRBJ1-1|.|.
TGCGCCAGCAGCTTTAAGGGAGTGGACACTGAAGCTTTCTTT
CASSFKGVDTEAFF
>TRBV5-1|TRBJ2-2|.|.
TGCGCCAGCCTCTTGAACAGGAATACTCCCGGGGAGCTGTTTTTT
CASLLNRNTPGELFF
>TRBV9|TRBJ1-1|.|TRBD1
TGTGCCAGCAGCGTAGCTGCCGGGGGGGCAGGGGGGACTGAAGCTTTCTTT
CASSVAAGGAGGTEAFF
>TRBV18|TRBJ1-1|few|.
TGTGCCAGCTCACCTGATCCCGGGACAAGGCATGAAGCTTTCTTT
CASSPDPGTRHEAFF
>TRBV12-3/TRBV12-4|TRBJ1-3|.|.
TGTGCCAGCAGTTCAGTTGGCGGAAACACCATATATTTT
CASSSVGGNTIYF
>TRBV19|TRBJ1-6|.|TRBD1
TGTGCCAGTAGGGGGACAGGGGAATCACCCCTCCACTTT
CASRGTGESPLHF
>TRBV7-2|TRBJ2-7|.|TRBD2
TGTGCCAGCAGCTCCACCGGACTAGCGGTAACCTACGAGCAGTACTTC
CASSSTGLAVTYEQYF
>TRBV5-1|TRBJ1-5|.|.
TGCGCCAGCAGCTCGGGGGGCGGACTAAATCAGCCCCAGCATTTT
CASSSGGGLNQPQHF
>TRBV14|TRBJ1-1|.|.
TGTGCCAGCAGCCAAAACGCGGTGAACACTGAAGCTTTCTTT
CASSQNAVNTEAFF
>TRBV3-1/TRBV3-2|TRBJ2-3|.|TRBD2
TGTGCCAGCAGCCGGGTTAGCGGGGGTAGCACAGATACGCAGTATTTT
CASSRVSGGSTDTQYF
>TRBV5-1|TRBJ1-2|.|TRBD1
TGCGCCAGCAGGCCGACAGGGCGGGATTATGGCTACACCTTC
CASRPTGRDYGYTF
>TRBV7-8|TRBJ2-3|.|.
TGTGCCAGCAGCTTAGGGAGTAACCGGGAGACAGATACGCAGTATTTT
CASSLGSNRETDTQYF
>TRBV6-6|TRBJ1-5|.|TRBD1
TGTGCCAGCATGGGCCCCACAGGGGGCGGCCAGCCCCAGCATTTT
CASMGPTGGGQPQHF
>TRBV6-4|TRBJ2-2|.|.
TGTGCCAGCAGTCGGACCTCGGAGGGCACCGGGGAGCTGTTTTTT
CASSRTSEGTGELFF